These 21 T cell receptor beta chains were sequenced from one sample in a study of identical twins. A single record per CDR3 protein comes from TCRdb applying MiXCR to the 5' RACE reads. The sample holds nearly 900,000 distinct CDR3 sequences, about 12% seen once. This sample was also put to use in a study of yellow fever vaccine responses in identical twins.

The material sequenced was PBMCs. The receptors shown here come from a woman aged 18-29 years in good health.

The V gene is TRBV3-1, the J gene TRBJ2-2, with D possibly matching TRBD2 (6 bases). V lost 0 bases to trimming and J lost 5 bases, with 13 bases between them. Germline V gene data show CDR1 as LGHDT and CDR2 as YNNKEL (reference sequence). This CDR3 is 16 amino acids long. The CDR3 is CASSQERTSSTGELFF. CDR3 nucleotide sequence: TGTGCCAGCAGCCAAGAGAGAACTAGCTCTACCGGGGAGCTGTTTTTT.

A few counts support this clonotype. J is TRBJ2-4 and V is TRBV12-3 or TRBV12-4; D is ambiguous. The V end lost 2 bases, the J end lost 5 bases, and 13 bases lay between the germline ends. The CDR3 covers 15 residues. CDR3 amino acids: CASSLKGLYQNIQYF. DNA of the CDR3: TGTGCCAGCAGTTTAAAGGGCCTGTACCAAAACATTCAGTACTTC.

The rearrangement joins TRBV5-1 to TRBJ2-3; D remains unclear. CDR1 is SGHRS, CDR2 YFSETQ, per germline. V was pared by 1 base and J by 0 bases, with 9 bases between. The CDR3 consists of 15 residues. The CDR3 DNA reads TGCGCCAGCAGCTTGCGGCGGTCTAGCACAGATACGCAGTATTTT. Its translation: CASSLRRSSTDTQYF. Filled out from reference TRBV5-1 and TRBJ2-3, the complete variable domain reads KAGVTQTPRYLIKTRGQQVTLSCSPISGHRSVSWYQQTPGQGLQFLFEYFSETQRNKGNFPGRFSGRQFSNSRSEMNVSTLELGDSALYLCASSLRRSSTDTQYFGPGTRLTVL.

The chain has TRBV14 and TRBJ2-1, with D possibly matching TRBD1 (6 bases). The V end lost 3 bases, the J end lost 10 bases, and 16 bases lay between the germline ends. CDR3 length equals 14 residues. CDR1 and CDR2 from the germline V gene are SGHDN and FVKESK. DNA for the CDR3: TGTGCCAGCAGCCATCCCACAGGGAACATAGAGCAGTTCTTC. This sequence encodes CASSHPTGNIEQFF. The full variable domain, with the rest looked up from reference TRBV14 and TRBJ2-1, is EAGVTQFPSHSVIEKGQTVTLRCDPISGHDNLYWYRRVMGKEIKFLLHFVKESKQDESGMPNNRFLAERTGGTYSTLKVQPAELEDSGVYFCASSHPTGNIEQFFGPGTRLTVL.

This clonotype was detected ten times or more. This chain connects TRBV9 to TRBJ2-3, with D maybe TRBD1 (5 bases). The germline V gene has CDR1 SGDLS and CDR2 YYNGEE. Deletions cut 4 bases from V and 4 bases from J, with 16 bases between. The CDR3 spans 15 residues. In DNA, the CDR3 is TGTGCCAGCAGCACCGGATCCTCAGGGTCAGATACGCAGTATTTT. Its protein is CASSTGSSGSDTQYF.

The V call is TRBV29-1, the J call TRBJ2-7; D possibly corresponds to TRBD1 (6 bases). Trimming took off 4 bases at V and 3 bases at J, with 19 bases between the two ends. The germline gives CDR1 SQVTM, CDR2 ANQGSEA. This CDR3 comprises 15 residues. The CDR3 loop is CSVGGTQGARYEQYF. CDR3 sequence (DNA): TGCAGCGTTGGGGGGACACAAGGGGCACGCTACGAGCAGTACTTC.

This clonotype turned up a few times. The chain combines TRBV28 with TRBJ2-1; a possible D gene is TRBD1 (5 bases). Trimming pared 7 bases from V and 6 bases from J, leaving 13 bases between. CDR1 is MDHEN, CDR2 SYDVKM, per germline. The CDR3 covers 13 residues. CDR3 region: CASKTGRRNEQFF. CDR3 in DNA: TGTGCCAGCAAAACAGGTCGACGCAATGAGCAGTTCTTC.

V and J are TRBV7-9 and TRBJ2-1; either TRBD1 or TRBD2 may supply D (5 bases each). In germline, CDR1 is SEHNR, CDR2 FQNEAQ (reference sequence). V was cut by 8 bases and J by 3 bases, with 11 bases left in between. The CDR3 extends over 13 amino acids. The CDR3, as DNA: TGTGCCAGCGCCCGAGGGGACTACAATGAGCAGTTCTTC. Translation: CASARGDYNEQFF.

The chain carries TRBV24-1 and TRBJ2-3, with D perhaps matching TRBD1 (7 bases). V lost 9 bases and J 5 bases, leaving 17 bases between the germline ends. Per the germline V gene, CDR1 is KGHDR and CDR2 is SFDVKD. This CDR3 comprises 14 residues. The CDR3 DNA is TGTGCCACCTCGGACAGGAGGGTACGAGATACGCAGTATTTT. Translation: CATSDRRVRDTQYF.

The rearrangement joins TRBV3-1 to TRBJ2-7; 8 nucleotides align to TRBD1. The CDR3 is 15 amino acids. The V segment lost 4 bases and the J segment 2 bases; nucleotides outside the gene matches: 7. Germline-derived CDR1 and CDR2 are LGHDT and YNNKEL (reference sequence). The CDR3 sequence: CASSPLRQGTYEQYF. For the CDR3, the DNA is TGTGCCAGCAGCCCCCTCAGACAGGGGACCTACGAGCAGTACTTC.

The chain links TRBV10-3 to TRBJ2-7; unclear D gene. This CDR3 contains 15 residues. V was pared by 0 bases and J by 2 bases, with 11 bases between. Germline V gene lookup returns CDR1 ENHRY and CDR2 SYGVKD. CDR3 bases: TGTGCCATCAGTGAGTCGAATCAGGCTACCTACGAGCAGTACGTC. Translating it yields CAISESNQATYEQYV.

This clonotype has just a few counts. This chain links TRBV20-1 with TRBJ1-4, with TRBD1 identical over 8 bases. The CDR3 has 13 amino acids. V was pared by 6 bases and J by 8 bases, with 8 bases of the junction left unmatched. From germline, CDR1 is DFQATT and CDR2 SNEGSKA (reference sequence). The CDR3 spells CSALVAGGEKLFF. CDR3 nucleotides: TGCAGTGCGTTGGTGGCAGGGGGCGAAAAACTGTTTTTT.

The chain links TRBV10-3 to TRBJ2-7; possible D gene TRBD2, 6 bases. The CDR3 is 14 residues long. V gave up 3 bases and J gave up 2 bases, with 11 bases separating them. Germline V lookup: CDR1 ENHRY, CDR2 SYGVKD. CDR3 amino acids: CAISEELAAYEQYF. CDR3 DNA: TGTGCCATCAGTGAAGAACTAGCTGCCTACGAGCAGTACTTC.

This clonotype turned up a few times. The J gene is TRBJ2-7, the V gene TRBV20-1, with 7 bases aligning to TRBD1. V trimming: 0 bases; J trimming: 2 bases; junction bases outside the gene matches: 4. Germline V lookup: CDR1 DFQATT, CDR2 SNEGSKA (reference sequence). The CDR3 is made up of 14 amino acids. CDR3 DNA sequence: TGCAGTGCTAGAGAAAGGGGGCGGCCCTACGAGCAGTACGTC. Protein product: CSARERGRPYEQYV.

The DNA for the CDR3 is TGTGCCAGCAGTTTTAGCCGCCGCACAGATACGCAGTATTTT. As protein: CASSFSRRTDTQYF. The chain employs TRBV28 and TRBJ2-3; D gene ambiguous. In germline, CDR1 is MDHEN, CDR2 SYDVKM. The CDR3 is made up of 14 amino acids. Deletions cut 3 bases from V and 1 base from J, with 8 bases between.

A few counts support this clonotype. The chain employs TRBV29-1 and TRBJ2-7, with D possibly matching TRBD1 (6 bases). The CDR3 length is 13 residues. V lost 7 bases, J lost 2 bases, and 15 bases lay in between. Germline V CDR1 and CDR2: SQVTM, ANQGSEA. This CDR3 is CSAEVTGTYEQYF. The CDR3 DNA sequence: TGCAGCGCTGAGGTGACAGGAACCTACGAGCAGTACTTC.

This clonotype was observed many times. J is TRBJ2-7 and V is TRBV6-2 or TRBV6-3; weak D call: TRBD2 (5 bases). This CDR3 region has 15 residues. Germline CDR1 reads MNHEY; CDR2 reads SVGEGT. Trimming took off 0 bases at V and 2 bases at J, with 11 bases between the two ends. CDR3 coding DNA: TGTGCCAGCAGTTACTCTTCGAGAGGGCCCTACGAGCAGTACGTC. Protein sequence: CASSYSSRGPYEQYV.

The rearrangement uses TRBV5-1 and TRBJ2-5; 13 bases agree with TRBD2. CDR3 length equals 14 residues. Germline CDR1 and CDR2: SGHRS and YFSETQ. V gave up 4 bases and J gave up 5 bases; unmatched junction bases: 2. As DNA, the CDR3 is TGCGCCAGCAGCGGGACTAGCGGGATGGAGACCCAGTACTTC. Residues: CASSGTSGMETQYF.

This clonotype was seen many times. This rearrangement joins TRBV4-1 to TRBJ2-1; TRBD2 agrees at 11 bases. The trim removed 6 bases at V and 4 bases at J, leaving 11 bases unmatched. The germline V gene has CDR1 MGHRA and CDR2 YSYEKL. The CDR3 loop spans 17 amino acids. CDR3 region: CASRVAGGFFLYNEQFF. The CDR3 nucleotides are TGCGCCAGCAGAGTAGCGGGAGGGTTTTTTCTGTACAATGAGCAGTTCTTC.

This chain connects TRBV29-1 to TRBJ2-3; 11 bases fit TRBD2. The CDR3 is 15 amino acids. With 4 bases clipped from V and 2 bases from J, the junction kept 5 bases outside the gene matches. CDR1 and CDR2 from the germline V gene are SQVTM and ANQGSEA. CDR3 residues: CSVAGLAGITDTQYF. CDR3 nucleotides: TGCAGCGTTGCCGGACTAGCGGGTATCACAGATACGCAGTATTTT.

The CDR3 reads CASSRVSGTGNTIYF. The CDR3 bases are TGTGCCAGCAGTCGCGTTTCGGGGACTGGAAACACCATATATTTT. V usage is TRBV7-9 and J usage is TRBJ1-3, with unresolved D. Germline assignment: CDR1 SEHNR and CDR2 FQNEAQ (reference sequence). V dropped 6 bases and J dropped 2 bases, with 14 bases sitting between them. CDR3 length: 15 residues.